Sequencing of this T cell receptor (beta chain) was carried out in a study of blood T cell repertoires in COVID-19. In the study overall: The United States, Italy and Spain were the sources of the acute and convalescent COVID-19 samples. T cells, B-cell-depleted T cells, or PBMCs provided the cDNA or gDNA that served as material.

Original data processing: Cell counts per sample came from amplifying reference gene primers. TCRdb's copy holds only in-frame clones and misses some; the assay was immunoSEQ multiplex PCR. The DNA gave D and trimming, while V, J and clone size come from that table. Of about 24,000 clones in the sample, about 81% were seen once. The germline V gene has CDR1 LGHNA and CDR2 YNFKEQ. CDR3 length equals 16 residues. V was clipped by 0 bases and J by 4 bases; unmatched bases: 4. The receptor's source is a human donor in a cohort sampled during active COVID-19. The chain carries TRBV4-2 and TRBJ2-2; TRBD1 aligns across 8 bases. Sequencing was done on a sample of peripheral blood. The CDR3 sequence: CASSQEQGVGTGELFF. CDR3 DNA sequence: TGTGCCAGCAGCCAAGAACAGGGGGTCGGCACCGGGGAGCTGTTTTTT.